What follows are 14 T cell receptor beta chains derived from one specimen sequenced in a study of radiation and T cells in renal cell carcinoma. Noted time point: blood 4 weeks post-SBRT, at nephrectomy. Treatment indicated: 15 Gy SBRT to primary tumor, nephrectomy 4 weeks later. TCRdb's copy holds only in-frame clones and misses some; the assay was immunoSEQ multiplex PCR. Of 140,000 to 150,000 clones in the sample, roughly 90% were seen once. Source: blood, taken from a patient whose treatment included radiotherapy and nephrectomy. The origin of the receptors is a woman aged 45-60 years with renal cell carcinoma.

This sequence joins TRBV27 and TRBJ2-7, with D hard to call. CDR3 length equals 14 residues. Germline CDR1 is MNHEY and CDR2 is SMNVEV (reference sequence). V gave up 0 bases and J gave up 1 base, with 7 bases separating them. The CDR3 DNA reads TGTGCCAGCAGTTTATCCCCAGCGTCCTACGAGCAGTACTTC. Protein: CASSLSPASYEQYF.

The chain carries TRBV18 and TRBJ1-1; TRBD1 agrees at 7 bases. The CDR3 runs 12 residues. Losses at the gene ends were 2 bases for V and 12 bases for J; bases not matched to a gene: 6. Germline lookup yields CDR1 KGHSH and CDR2 LQKENI. This CDR3 reads CASSPGTEKTFF. CDR3 nucleotides: TGTGCCAGCTCACCAGGGACAGAGAAAACTTTCTTT.

This chain connects TRBV7-2 to TRBJ1-3; D ambiguous. This CDR3 is built from 16 residues. Trimming left V 2 bases short and J 2 bases short, with 13 bases between. Germline V lookup: CDR1 SGHTA, CDR2 FQGNSA. The CDR3 DNA is TGTGCCAGCAGCTTACGAGCCGGAAGGGCTGGAAACACCATATATTTT. Encoded protein: CASSLRAGRAGNTIYF.

This clone is a singleton in its sample. This chain uses TRBV7-2 with TRBJ2-1; the match to TRBD2 covers 11 bases. This CDR3 comprises 15 residues. Germline loops: CDR1 SGHTA, CDR2 FQGNSA. V dropped 7 bases and J dropped 10; count of bases not matched to a gene: 12. CDR3 nucleotide sequence: TGTGCCAGCATCAAACTAGCGGGAGACCCGGGGGAGCAGTTCTTC. As protein: CASIKLAGDPGEQFF.

The chain employs TRBV6-1 and TRBJ2-5; 7 bases align to TRBD2. Germline loops: CDR1 MNHNS, CDR2 SASEGT. Trimming at V came to 6 bases and at J to 7 bases, leaving 11 bases not matched to a gene. CDR3 length: 14 residues. The CDR3 sequence: CASSPREGIATQYF. DNA of the CDR3: TGTGCCAGCAGCCCCAGGGAGGGAATTGCGACCCAGTACTTC.

The chain combines TRBV7-2 with TRBJ1-1, with D possibly TRBD1 on 6 matching bases. The V end lost 5 bases, the J end lost 11 bases, and 21 bases lay between the germline ends. This CDR3 is built from 14 residues. Germline loops: CDR1 SGHTA, CDR2 FQGNSA. The CDR3 bases are TGTGCCAGCAGCCACTTGCTAGCGTACAGGGATGCTTTCTTT. The encoded protein is CASSHLLAYRDAFF.

The rearrangement links TRBV20-1 to TRBJ2-5, with TRBD1 as a possible D gene (5 bases). TRBJ2-7 explains the end of the DNA better; the J call may be wrong. From germline, CDR1 is DFQATT and CDR2 SNEGSKA (reference sequence). This CDR3 spans 11 amino acids. CDR3 nucleotide sequence: TGCAGTGCAACCACAGGCTACGAGCAGTACTTC. This sequence encodes CSATTGYEQYF.

The chain joins TRBV25-1 to TRBJ2-5, with TRBD2 identical over 9 bases. CDR3 length: 14 residues. The germline gives CDR1 MGHDK, CDR2 SYGVNS. V was pared by 8 bases and J by 6 bases, with 10 bases of the junction left unmatched. For the CDR3, the DNA is TGTGCCAGCGGTCGGCGGGAGGGGCTTCAGACCCAGTACTTC. Translated: CASGRREGLQTQYF.

This clone was observed once. This chain links TRBV18 with TRBJ2-2; D gene ambiguous. Germline lookup yields CDR1 KGHSH and CDR2 LQKENI. The V end was cut by 6 bases, the J end by 6 bases, with 5 bases between. The CDR3 sequence is 11 residues long. This chain's CDR3 is CASSQAGELFF. In DNA, the CDR3 is TGTGCCAGCTCGCAGGCCGGGGAGCTGTTTTTT.

The chain links TRBV11-1 to TRBJ2-7, with D hard to call. The CDR3 runs to 13 residues. The V and J ends lost 5 bases and 5 bases respectively, with 13 bases between them. Germline-derived CDR1 and CDR2 are SGHAT and FQDESV (reference sequence). This CDR3 reads CASSQGIGDEQYF. CDR3 nucleotides: TGTGCCAGCAGCCAAGGGATAGGCGACGAGCAGTACTTC.

This chain uses TRBV5-4 with TRBJ1-2; D not resolved. Germline CDR1 is SGHNT and CDR2 is YYREEE (reference sequence). The V end lost 0 bases, the J end lost 2 bases, and 11 bases lay between the germline ends. This CDR3 region has 15 residues. CDR3: CASSLGADPNYGYTF. The DNA of the CDR3 is TGTGCCAGCAGCTTGGGGGCAGACCCCAACTATGGCTACACCTTC. Combining the CDR3 with reference TRBV5-4 and TRBJ1-2 gives the whole variable domain ETGVTQSPTHLIKTRGQQVTLRCSSQSGHNTVSWYQQALGQGPQFIFQYYREEENGRGNFPPRFSGLQFPNYSSELNVNALELDDSALYLCASSLGADPNYGYTFGSGTRLTVV.

This sequence joins TRBV6-5 and TRBJ2-1; TRBD1 matches 8 bases. CDR1 MNHEY and CDR2 SVGAGI come from the germline V gene. There are 15 residues in the CDR3. J lost 9 bases, V lost 2 bases, and 9 bases had no gene match. The CDR3, as DNA: TGTGCCAGCAGTTACCGGCCCAGGGGGCTTAGTGAGCAGTTCTTC. This codes for CASSYRPRGLSEQFF.

This clone was seen just once. The chain joins TRBV5-6 to TRBJ2-7; no clear D gene. In germline, CDR1 is SGHDT, CDR2 YYEEEE. V lost 4 bases and J 1 base, leaving 12 bases between the germline ends. The CDR3 length is 14 residues. CDR3 sequence: CASSPSAISYEQYF. In DNA, the CDR3 is TGTGCCAGCAGCCCGTCGGCGATTTCCTACGAGCAGTACTTC.

The chain uses TRBV10-1 and TRBJ2-2; D not certain. The CDR3 covers 14 residues. CDR1 and CDR2 (germline): WNHNN, SYGVQD (reference sequence). V lost 2 bases, J lost 4 bases, and 8 bases lay in between. The CDR3 protein is CASSENRFTGELFF. CDR3 nucleotides: TGCGCCAGCAGTGAGAACAGATTCACCGGGGAGCTGTTTTTT.